This T cell receptor beta chain was observed in a study of spatial heterogeneity in lung cancer. Study as a whole: Raw sequencing reads included, on average, more than eight appearances of each unique TCR and UMI combination. Points from the study as a whole: Expanded alpha and beta TCR counts within tumors tracked tumor mutation counts.

Specified time point: sample taken at primary tumor resection. Whole RNA came from tumor, nontumor lung or frozen PBMC and was sequenced without being sorted. At least ten counts were recorded for this clonotype. Its antigen remains unknown. V trimming: 7 bases; J trimming: 4 bases; junction bases outside the gene matches: 6. Germline CDR1 is LNHDA and CDR2 is SQIVND (reference sequence). The CDR3 covers 14 residues. TCRdb re-analysed the 5' RACE reads in MiXCR, keeping a single row per CDR3 protein. The data show about 13,000 distinct CDR3 sequences, less than 6.5% seen once. This TCR came from a female donor with early-stage non-small cell lung cancer. The specimen was lung tumor tissue, collected at surgery. The chain combines TRBV19 with TRBJ2-1; 8 bases align to TRBD2. Here the CDR3 reads CASKGLENYNEQFF. CDR3 DNA: TGTGCCAGTAAGGGACTAGAGAATTACAATGAGCAGTTCTTC.